The next 11 T cell receptor beta chains were all read from a single sample in a study of tumor-infiltrating lymphocytes in localized non-small cell lung cancer. Clones were read by immunoSEQ multiplex PCR, and TCRdb kept only the in-frame ones, dropping some. The sample consists of tens of thousands of clones, 50% to 80% of them appearing once. Sequencing was done on a sample of lung tumor tissue. The receptors stem from a human donor with non-small cell lung cancer.

The chain uses TRBV6-1 and TRBJ2-1; no clear D. The CDR3 length is 13 residues. Germline V CDR1 and CDR2: MNHNS, SASEGT. V was clipped by 1 base and J by 9 bases, with 10 bases between them. The CDR3 bases are TGTGCCAGCAGTGAAGGCGTAGGTCGTGAGCAGTTCTTC. It is translated as CASSEGVGREQFF.

This clone was counted only a few times. The genes are TRBV30 and TRBJ1-2; D gene unclear. The germline V gene encodes CDR1 GTSNPN and CDR2 SVGIG (reference sequence). This CDR3 is built from 13 residues. V was shortened by 8 bases and J by 2 bases, with 15 bases between the two germline ends. This chain's CDR3 is CAHRKAGNYGYTF. CDR3 nucleotide sequence: TGTGCCCACCGAAAGGCGGGGAACTATGGCTACACCTTC.

This clone is deemed medium-sized. This sequence joins TRBV5-4 and TRBJ2-6; 7 nucleotides align to TRBD1. The CDR3 runs to 16 residues. The ends lost 4 bases at V and 4 bases at J; junction bases unmatched: 8. Germline values: CDR1 SGHNT, CDR2 YYREEE (reference sequence). The CDR3 DNA reads as TGTGCCAGCAGCCGACGAGGGGGCGTCGGGGCCAACGTCCTGACTTTC. This encodes CASSRRGGVGANVLTF.

V usage is TRBV2 and J usage is TRBJ2-7; D call uncertain. Germline CDR1 SNHLY, CDR2 FYNNEI. The CDR3 is 12 amino acids. The V gene lost 5 bases and the J gene lost 6 bases, with 11 bases spanning the gap. This CDR3 reads CASSLEIAEQYF. In DNA, the CDR3 is TGTGCCAGCAGTTTGGAGATCGCCGAGCAGTACTTC.

This clone was found once. The V gene is TRBV6-6, the J gene TRBJ1-2, with 10 bases that match TRBD1. Unmatched junction bases numbered 6, after V lost 8 bases and J lost 6 bases. CDR1 and CDR2 (germline): MNHNY, SVGAGI (reference sequence). This CDR3 is 13 amino acids long. The CDR3 region is CASQLTGGDGYTF. The CDR3 region has the DNA TGTGCCAGCCAACTGACAGGGGGCGATGGCTACACCTTC.

The chain combines TRBV7-6 with TRBJ2-5; 10 bases map to TRBD2. The germline CDR1 and CDR2 sequences are SGHVS and FNYEAQ. CDR3 length: 15 residues. With 2 bases clipped from V and 4 bases from J, the junction kept 4 bases outside the gene matches. The CDR3 here is CASSLQAGGPETQYF. Here the CDR3 DNA reads TGTGCCAGCAGCTTACAAGCGGGAGGGCCAGAGACCCAGTACTTC. Full variable domain (remainder filled in from reference TRBV7-6 and TRBJ2-5): GAGVSQSPRYKVTKRGQDVALRCDPISGHVSLYWYRQALGQGPEFLTYFNYEAQQDKSGLPNDRFSAERPEGSISTLTIQRTEQRDSAMYRCASSLQAGGPETQYFGPGTRLLVL.

The rearrangement joins TRBV11-2 to TRBJ2-7; 9 bases line up with TRBD1. Germline CDR1 reads SGHAT; CDR2 reads FQNNGV. The CDR3 spans 14 residues. V lost 5 bases to trimming and J lost 5 bases; unmatched junction nucleotides: 7. CDR3 nucleotide sequence: TGTGCCAGCAGCCAGCAGACAGGGGGTCACGAGCAGTACTTC. Protein sequence: CASSQQTGGHEQYF.

The chain links TRBV5-1 to TRBJ2-2; D could derive from TRBD1 or TRBD2 (5 bases each). Per the germline V gene, CDR1 is SGHRS and CDR2 is YFSETQ. The length of the CDR3 is 16 residues. Between the trimmed V and J ends, which lost 0 bases and 0 bases, there was a span of 9 bases. CDR3 nucleotides: TGCGCCAGCAGCTTGGGGGACCTCGCGAACACCGGGGAGCTGTTTTTT. It yields the protein CASSLGDLANTGELFF.

The chain recombines TRBV7-6 with TRBJ2-1; D remains unclear. CDR1 SGHVS and CDR2 FNYEAQ come from the germline V gene. V was pared by 1 base and J by 0 bases, with 7 bases between. The CDR3 has 15 residues. The CDR3 reads CASSLVSSSYNEQFF. The CDR3 DNA reads TGTGCCAGCAGCTTAGTGAGCAGCTCCTACAATGAGCAGTTCTTC.

This clone was counted between two and nine times. This chain uses TRBV15 with TRBJ2-1; 11 positions agree with TRBD1. The CDR3 is made up of 15 amino acids. After removal of 5 bases from V and 7 bases from J, the junction contained 7 bases not matched to a gene. Germline loops: CDR1 LNHNV, CDR2 YYDKDF (reference sequence). In nucleotides, the CDR3 is TGTGCCACCAGCGGGGGGACAGGGGGACCTAATGAGCAGTTCTTC. Protein sequence: CATSGGTGGPNEQFF.

This rearrangement joins TRBV10-2 to TRBJ1-5, with D perhaps TRBD1 (5 bases). The CDR3 has 12 amino acids. V was trimmed by 4 bases and J by 5 bases, leaving 6 bases between them. Germline assignment: CDR1 WSHSY and CDR2 SAAADI. The CDR3 here is CASSGGDQPQHF. CDR3 nucleotides: TGCGCCAGCAGTGGGGGGGATCAGCCCCAGCATTTT.